This TCR beta chain was sequenced for a study of T cell repertoires in cytomegalovirus infection. Whole-study context: Matching HLA type and CMV infection were both indicated by public TCR beta signatures.

MiXCR, run by TCRdb on the reads, gives a single entry per CDR3 protein. The sample lists some 110,000 distinct CDR3 sequences; around a tenth were seen once. V lost 4 bases to trimming and J lost 4 bases, with 13 bases between them. CDR3 length: 14 residues. Germline CDR1 and CDR2: SGHTA and FQGNSA. A note on this clonotype: The antigen remains undetermined.

This clonotype was obtained from a human donor in good health (CMV status not recorded). Some clones in this sample may be carry-over from other donors' samples. V is TRBV7-2 and J is TRBJ2-5; D ambiguous. Sequenced sample: PBMCs, sequenced either directly or after in vitro stimulation (not recorded which). The CDR3 bases are TGTGCCAGCAGCTCCCGGGTTGGAATAGAGACCCAGTACTTC. Translating gives CASSSRVGIETQYF.